Presented here are 16 T cell receptor beta chains from one specimen sequenced in a study of CD8+ T cells in alopecia areata. Extracted from the samples, RNA was reverse transcribed into cDNA to serve as the sequencing template. Profiling relied on immunoSEQ multiplex PCR, and the TCRdb table lists in-frame clones only, not all of them. The sample carries 160,000 or so clones, about 50% recorded once. The sequenced sample was CD8+ T cells sorted from blood, obtained at week 0. The receptors stem from a human donor with alopecia areata.

The chain joins TRBV7-8 to TRBJ2-1; tentative D call: TRBD1 (6 bases). Germline V CDR1 and CDR2: SGHVS, FQNEAQ. V gave up 0 bases and J gave up 5 bases, with 17 bases separating them. The CDR3 is made up of 17 amino acids. Here the CDR3 DNA reads TGTGCCAGCAGCTTAGCGCCTAACAGACAGGAGCACAATGAGCAGTTCTTC. Its translation is CASSLAPNRQEHNEQFF. The complete variable domain, with remaining parts taken from reference TRBV7-8 and TRBJ2-1, reads GAGVSQSPRYKVAKRGQDVALRCDPISGHVSLFWYQQALGQGPEFLTYFQNEAQLDKSGLPSDRFFAERPEGSVSTLKIQRTQQEDSAVYLCASSLAPNRQEHNEQFFGPGTRLTVL.

The rearrangement uses TRBV7-2 and TRBJ1-6; D perhaps matches TRBD1 (5 bases). The germline V gene encodes CDR1 SGHTA and CDR2 FQGNSA. V lost 5 bases and J 7 bases, leaving 15 bases between the germline ends. This CDR3 is 15 amino acids long. In nucleotides, the CDR3 is TGTGCCAGCAGCCTTCCGACAGAGAGAAATTCACCCCTCCACTTT. It is translated as CASSLPTERNSPLHF.

This chain uses TRBV7-3 with TRBJ2-5; D possibly matches TRBD1 or TRBD2 (5 bases each). CDR1 is SGHTA, CDR2 FQGTGA, per germline. V lost 5 bases to trimming and J lost 1 base, with 14 bases between them. This CDR3 region has 15 residues. The CDR3 bases are TGTGCCAGCAGCCGCGTTGGGGGTCGCCAAGAGACCCAGTACTTC. The encoded protein is CASSRVGGRQETQYF.

The chain employs TRBV19 and TRBJ2-7, with TRBD1 identical over 7 bases. CDR3 length: 10 residues. CDR1 is LNHDA, CDR2 SQIVND, per germline (reference sequence). J was trimmed by 5 bases and V by 9 bases; bases with no gene match: 1. The CDR3 sequence is CASQGDEQYF. The CDR3 DNA reads as TGTGCCAGCCAGGGGGACGAGCAGTACTTC.

The chain has TRBV7-9 and TRBJ2-1, with D hard to call. This CDR3 region has 12 residues. Looked up from germline, CDR1 is SEHNR and CDR2 is FQNEAQ (reference sequence). V was shortened by 3 bases and J by 5 bases, with 5 bases between the two germline ends. CDR3 sequence (DNA): TGTGCCAGCAGCTTGCAAAACAATGAGCAGTTCTTC. Residues: CASSLQNNEQFF.

The gene calls are TRBV14 and TRBJ1-1; D gene uncertain. CDR3 size: 16 residues. In germline, CDR1 is SGHDN, CDR2 FVKESK. V was clipped by 2 bases and J by 3 bases, with 16 bases between them. In DNA, the CDR3 is TGTGCCAGCAGCCAATTCGGAATGGGTGGTGACACTGAAGCTTTCTTT. Protein sequence: CASSQFGMGGDTEAFF.

The chain employs TRBV15 and TRBJ1-2; the match to TRBD1 covers 7 bases. The germline V gene has CDR1 LNHNV and CDR2 YYDKDF (reference sequence). This CDR3 spans 16 amino acids. The ends lost 0 bases at V and 4 bases at J; junction bases unmatched: 8. In DNA, the CDR3 is TGTGCCACCAGCAGAGACTATCCAGGGGGTGGCTATGGCTACACCTTC. This codes for CATSRDYPGGGYGYTF.

J is TRBJ2-5 and V is TRBV5-5, with 7 bases fitting TRBD2. The CDR3 is 16 amino acids. Germline V gene data show CDR1 as SGHKS and CDR2 as YYEKEE (reference sequence). J was trimmed by 1 base and V by 4 bases; bases with no gene match: 10. The CDR3 reads CASSGSGTISQETQYF. DNA for the CDR3: TGTGCCAGCAGCGGGAGCGGGACTATCTCCCAAGAGACCCAGTACTTC.

The rearrangement links TRBV15 to TRBJ2-1; TRBD1 matches at 8 bases. The germline V gene encodes CDR1 LNHNV and CDR2 YYDKDF (reference sequence). V shed 5 bases and J 8 bases; nucleotides not matched to a gene: 11. The CDR3 extends over 15 amino acids. The CDR3 loop reads CATSGQGRVIDEQFF. DNA of the CDR3: TGTGCCACCAGCGGACAGGGACGGGTTATCGATGAGCAGTTCTTC. Filled out from reference TRBV15 and TRBJ2-1, the complete variable domain reads DAMVIQNPRYQVTQFGKPVTLSCSQTLNHNVMYWYQQKSSQAPKLLFHYYDKDFNNEADTPDNFQSRRPNTSFCFLDIRSPGLGDTAMYLCATSGQGRVIDEQFFGPGTRLTVL.

The chain joins TRBV28 to TRBJ2-3; D call uncertain. The V end lost 4 bases, the J end lost 2 bases, and 7 bases lay between the germline ends. Germline CDR1 MDHEN, CDR2 SYDVKM. This CDR3 is built from 13 residues. The CDR3, as DNA: TGTGCCAGCAGTTACAGTTTCACAGATACGCAGTATTTT. Translating it yields CASSYSFTDTQYF.

J is TRBJ2-1 and V is TRBV9, with a weak D call TRBD2 (5 bases). Germline CDR1 SGDLS, CDR2 YYNGEE. This CDR3 is 15 amino acids long. V gave up 4 bases and J gave up 6 bases, with 17 bases separating them. CDR3: CASSPEGTTGNEQFF. The CDR3 coding sequence is TGTGCCAGCAGCCCAGAGGGCACTACCGGCAATGAGCAGTTCTTC.

The chain uses TRBV30 and TRBJ1-1, with D unclear. CDR3 length equals 12 residues. V dropped 1 base and J dropped 4 bases, with 7 bases sitting between them. Per the germline V gene, CDR1 is GTSNPN and CDR2 is SVGIG (reference sequence). CDR3 sequence reads: CAWSEVSTEAFF. The CDR3 DNA reads as TGTGCCTGGAGTGAGGTGAGCACTGAAGCTTTCTTT.

This chain links TRBV19 with TRBJ1-1; the D gene is possibly TRBD1 (5 bases). Trimming left V 11 bases short and J 7 bases short, with 11 bases between. Germline V gene sequence: CDR1 LNHDA, CDR2 SQIVND (reference sequence). The CDR3 contains 10 residues. The CDR3 is CAAVGGEAFF. Written as DNA, the CDR3 is TGTGCCGCCGTGGGGGGTGAAGCTTTCTTT. The full variable domain, rest sourced from reference TRBV19 and TRBJ1-1, is DGGITQSPKYLFRKEGQNVTLSCEQNLNHDAMYWYRQDPGQGLRLIYYSQIVNDFQKGDIAEGYSVSREKKESFPLTVTSAQKNPTAFYLCAAVGGEAFFGQGTRLTVV.

This clone was found a few times. V is TRBV9 and J is TRBJ1-6; D gene unclear. The CDR3 totals 12 residues. The germline gives CDR1 SGDLS, CDR2 YYNGEE. V lost 3 bases and J 7 bases, leaving 5 bases between the germline ends. This chain's CDR3 is CASSARNSPLHF. CDR3 sequence (DNA): TGTGCCAGCAGCGCGCGGAATTCACCCCTCCACTTT.

The rearrangement uses TRBV7-2 and TRBJ2-3, with D maybe TRBD2 (7 bases). The CDR3 consists of 17 residues. CDR1 and CDR2 (germline): SGHTA, FQGNSA. Deletions cut 1 base from V and 7 bases from J, with 21 bases between. The CDR3 spells CASSLGLGHGGKNTQYF. The CDR3, as DNA: TGTGCCAGCAGCTTAGGGCTGGGACACGGGGGGAAAAATACGCAGTATTTT. Together with reference TRBV7-2 and TRBJ2-3, the CDR3 gives the full variable domain: GAGVSQSPSNKVTEKGKDVELRCDPISGHTALYWYRQSLGQGLEFLIYFQGNSAPDKSGLPSDRFSAERTGGSVSTLTIQRTQQEDSAVYLCASSLGLGHGGKNTQYFGPGTRLTVL.

This clone came up once. The J gene is TRBJ2-5, the V gene TRBV25-1; D ambiguous. Germline-derived CDR1 and CDR2 are MGHDK and SYGVNS. The CDR3 is made up of 13 amino acids. V dropped 3 bases and J dropped 4 bases, with 9 bases sitting between them. The CDR3 nucleotides read TGTGCCAGCAGTGATGGGGTGAGAGAGACCCAGTACTTC. This gives the protein CASSDGVRETQYF.